This T cell receptor beta chain was recorded in a study of identifying expanded T cells in peripheral blood. The CDR3 has 15 amino acids. Germline CDR1 is SGHTA and CDR2 is FQGNSA. The ends were cut back, 0 bases at V and 7 bases at J, with 12 bases in the middle. Regarding this clone: The antigen is unknown.

Repertoires were generated with immunoSEQ multiplex PCR, while TCRdb's copy carries only in-frame clones and drops some. The repertoire includes about 85,000 clones, roughly 91% of them detected once, and 15% to 20% sits in the top ten. Study observations and caveats: Technical replicates showed 0.9 to 1.5 changed clones; approximately 2 weeks approximately 15; four weeks 19. Clone count variance between roughly two-week samples rose with total template count.

The clonotype was recovered from a person aged 18-70 years in good health. The genes are TRBV7-2 and TRBJ2-2, with D tentatively TRBD1 (5 bases). Sequencing input: blood. CDR3 sequence (DNA): TGTGCCAGCAGCTTAGCGGCAGGGAAGGTCGGGGAGCTGTTTTTT. Its translation: CASSLAAGKVGELFF.